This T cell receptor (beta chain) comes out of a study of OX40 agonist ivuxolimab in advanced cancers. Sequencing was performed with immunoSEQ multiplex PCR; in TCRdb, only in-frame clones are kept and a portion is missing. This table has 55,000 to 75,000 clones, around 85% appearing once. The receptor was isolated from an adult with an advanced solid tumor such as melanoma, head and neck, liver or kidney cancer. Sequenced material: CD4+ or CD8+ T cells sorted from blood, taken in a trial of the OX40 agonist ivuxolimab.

CDR3 coding DNA: TGTGCCAGCAGCTTGGACCCCCGAGGGCCCACCGGGGAGCTGTTTTTT. It encodes CASSLDPRGPTGELFF. The V call is TRBV11-3, the J call TRBJ2-2; possible D gene TRBD2, 5 bases. Per the germline V gene, CDR1 is SGHNT and CDR2 is YENEEA. This CDR3 is built from 16 residues. The V gene lost 3 bases and the J gene lost 4 bases, with 15 bases spanning the gap.